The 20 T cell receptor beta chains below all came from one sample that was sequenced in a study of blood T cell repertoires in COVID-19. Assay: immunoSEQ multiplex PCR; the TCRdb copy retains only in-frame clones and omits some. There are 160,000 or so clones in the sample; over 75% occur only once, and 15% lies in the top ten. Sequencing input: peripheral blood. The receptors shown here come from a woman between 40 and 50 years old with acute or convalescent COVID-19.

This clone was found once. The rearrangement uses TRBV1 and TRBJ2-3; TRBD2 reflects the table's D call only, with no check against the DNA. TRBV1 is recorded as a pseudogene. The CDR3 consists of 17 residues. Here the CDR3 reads CTSSHPDRVPYADTQYF. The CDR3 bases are TGCACCAGCAGCCATCCCGACCGGGTCCCCTATGCAGATACGCAGTATTTT.

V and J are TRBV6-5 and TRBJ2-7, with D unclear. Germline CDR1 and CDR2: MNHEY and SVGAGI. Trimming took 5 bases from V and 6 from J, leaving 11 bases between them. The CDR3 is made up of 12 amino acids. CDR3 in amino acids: CASSIRSGEQYF. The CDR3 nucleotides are TGTGCCAGCAGTATCCGGAGTGGCGAGCAGTACTTC.

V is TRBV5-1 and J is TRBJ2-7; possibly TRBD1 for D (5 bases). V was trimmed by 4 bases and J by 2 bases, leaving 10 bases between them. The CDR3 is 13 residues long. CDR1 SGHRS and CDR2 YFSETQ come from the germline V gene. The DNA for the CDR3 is TGCGCCAGCAGCCAAGACAGAGCCTACGAGCAGTACTTC. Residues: CASSQDRAYEQYF.

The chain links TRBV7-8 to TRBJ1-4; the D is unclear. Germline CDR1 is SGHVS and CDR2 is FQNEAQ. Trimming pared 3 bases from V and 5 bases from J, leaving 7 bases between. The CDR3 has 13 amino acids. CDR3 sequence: CASSFRQNEKLFF. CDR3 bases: TGTGCCAGCAGCTTCAGACAAAATGAAAAACTGTTTTTT.

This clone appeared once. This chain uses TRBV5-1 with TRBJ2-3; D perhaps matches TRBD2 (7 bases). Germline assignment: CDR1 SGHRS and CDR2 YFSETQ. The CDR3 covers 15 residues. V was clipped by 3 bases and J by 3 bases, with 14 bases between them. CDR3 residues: CASSSWGGPTDTQYF. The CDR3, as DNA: TGCGCCAGCAGCTCTTGGGGGGGCCCGACAGATACGCAGTATTTT.

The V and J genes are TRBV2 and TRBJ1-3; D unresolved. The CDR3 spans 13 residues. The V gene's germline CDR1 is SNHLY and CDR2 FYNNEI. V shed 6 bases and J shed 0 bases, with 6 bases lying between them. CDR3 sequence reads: CASREDSGNTIYF. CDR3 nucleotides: TGTGCCAGCAGGGAGGACTCTGGAAACACCATATATTTT.

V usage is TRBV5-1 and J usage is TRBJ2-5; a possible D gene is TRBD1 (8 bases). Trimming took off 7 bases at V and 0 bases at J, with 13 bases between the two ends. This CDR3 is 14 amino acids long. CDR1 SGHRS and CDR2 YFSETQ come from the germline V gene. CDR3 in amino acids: CASRTGTNQETQYF. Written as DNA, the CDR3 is TGCGCCAGCCGGACAGGGACTAACCAAGAGACCCAGTACTTC.

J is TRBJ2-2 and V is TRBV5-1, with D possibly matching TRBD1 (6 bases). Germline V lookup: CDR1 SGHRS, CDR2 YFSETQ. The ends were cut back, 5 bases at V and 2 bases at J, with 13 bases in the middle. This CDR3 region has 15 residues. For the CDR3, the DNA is TGCGCCAGCAGACCGGGACACATCAACACCGGGGAGCTGTTTTTT. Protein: CASRPGHINTGELFF.

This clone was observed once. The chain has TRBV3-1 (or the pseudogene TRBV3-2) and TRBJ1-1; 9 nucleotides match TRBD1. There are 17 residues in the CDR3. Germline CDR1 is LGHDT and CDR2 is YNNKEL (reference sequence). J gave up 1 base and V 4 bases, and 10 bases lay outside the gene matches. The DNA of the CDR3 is TGTGCCAGCAGCCCCGTCCCGGGACAGGGAGGGAACACTGAAGCTTTCTTT. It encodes CASSPVPGQGGNTEAFF.

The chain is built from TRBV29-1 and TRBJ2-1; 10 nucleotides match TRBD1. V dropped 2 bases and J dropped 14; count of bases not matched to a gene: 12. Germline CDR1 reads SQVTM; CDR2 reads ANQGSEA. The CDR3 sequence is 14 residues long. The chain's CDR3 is CSVERDRGKVKEFF. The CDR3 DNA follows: TGCAGCGTTGAAAGGGACAGGGGAAAGGTCAAGGAGTTCTTC.

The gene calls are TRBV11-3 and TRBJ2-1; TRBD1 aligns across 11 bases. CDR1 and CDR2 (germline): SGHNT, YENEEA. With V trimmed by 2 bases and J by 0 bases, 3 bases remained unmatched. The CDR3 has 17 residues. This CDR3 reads CASSLRTGGSSYNEQFF. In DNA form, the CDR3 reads TGTGCCAGCAGCTTAAGGACAGGGGGCAGCTCCTACAATGAGCAGTTCTTC.

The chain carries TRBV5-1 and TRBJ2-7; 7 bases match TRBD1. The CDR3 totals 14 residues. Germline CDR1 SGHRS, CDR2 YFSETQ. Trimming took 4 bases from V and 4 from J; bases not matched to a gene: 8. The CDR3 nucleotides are TGCGCCAGCAGCCCACTACAGGGGAGATACGAGCAGTACTTC. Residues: CASSPLQGRYEQYF. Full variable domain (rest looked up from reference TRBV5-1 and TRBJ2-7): KAGVTQTPRYLIKTRGQQVTLSCSPISGHRSVSWYQQTPGQGLQFLFEYFSETQRNKGNFPGRFSGRQFSNSRSEMNVSTLELGDSALYLCASSPLQGRYEQYFGPGTRLTVT.

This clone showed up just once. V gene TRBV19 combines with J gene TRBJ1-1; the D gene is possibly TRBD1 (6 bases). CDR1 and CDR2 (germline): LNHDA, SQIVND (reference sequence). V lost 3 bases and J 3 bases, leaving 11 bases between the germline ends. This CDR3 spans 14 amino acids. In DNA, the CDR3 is TGTGCCAGTAGTATGAACAGGGTACACACTGAAGCTTTCTTT. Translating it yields CASSMNRVHTEAFF.

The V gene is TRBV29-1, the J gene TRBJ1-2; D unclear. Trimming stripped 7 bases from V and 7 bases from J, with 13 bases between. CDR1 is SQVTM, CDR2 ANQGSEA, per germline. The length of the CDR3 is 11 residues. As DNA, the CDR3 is TGCAGCGCCACCCGCGAGGCTGGCTACACCTTC. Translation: CSATREAGYTF.

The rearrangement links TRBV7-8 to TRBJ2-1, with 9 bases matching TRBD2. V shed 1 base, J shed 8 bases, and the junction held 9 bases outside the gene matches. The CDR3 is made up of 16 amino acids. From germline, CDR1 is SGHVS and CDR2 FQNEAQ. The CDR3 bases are TGTGCCAGCAGCTTAGTTGTCGCTAGCGGGACCCATGAGCAGTTCTTC. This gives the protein CASSLVVASGTHEQFF.

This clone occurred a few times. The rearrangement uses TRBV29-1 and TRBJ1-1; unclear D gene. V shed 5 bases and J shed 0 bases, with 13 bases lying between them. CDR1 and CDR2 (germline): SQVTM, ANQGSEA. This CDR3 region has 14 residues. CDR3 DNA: TGCAGCGTTTTTCAACATATGATGAACACTGAAGCTTTCTTT. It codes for CSVFQHMMNTEAFF.

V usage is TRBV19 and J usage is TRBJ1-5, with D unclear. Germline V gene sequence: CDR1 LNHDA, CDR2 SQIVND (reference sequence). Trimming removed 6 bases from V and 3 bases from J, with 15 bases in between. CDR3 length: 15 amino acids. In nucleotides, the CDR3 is TGTGCCAGTAGCGGGGAGGCGCTTTCCAATCAGCCCCAGCATTTT. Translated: CASSGEALSNQPQHF.

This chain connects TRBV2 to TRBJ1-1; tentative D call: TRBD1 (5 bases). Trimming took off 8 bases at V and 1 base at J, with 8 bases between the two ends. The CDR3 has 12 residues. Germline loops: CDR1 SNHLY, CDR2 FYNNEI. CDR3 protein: CASRTGNTEAFF. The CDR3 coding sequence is TGTGCCAGCCGTACAGGGAACACTGAAGCTTTCTTT.

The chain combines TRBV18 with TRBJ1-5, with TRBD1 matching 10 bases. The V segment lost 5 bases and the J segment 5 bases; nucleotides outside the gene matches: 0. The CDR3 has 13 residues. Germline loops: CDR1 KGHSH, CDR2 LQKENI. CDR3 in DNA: TGTGCCAGCTCAGGGACAGGGGATCAGCCCCAGCATTTT. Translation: CASSGTGDQPQHF.

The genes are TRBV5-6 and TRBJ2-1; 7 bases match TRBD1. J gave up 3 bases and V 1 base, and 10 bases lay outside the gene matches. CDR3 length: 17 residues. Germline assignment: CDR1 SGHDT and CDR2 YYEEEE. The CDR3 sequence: CASSLLTRDSFYNEQFF. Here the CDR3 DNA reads TGTGCCAGCAGCTTGCTTACCCGGGACAGCTTCTACAATGAGCAGTTCTTC.